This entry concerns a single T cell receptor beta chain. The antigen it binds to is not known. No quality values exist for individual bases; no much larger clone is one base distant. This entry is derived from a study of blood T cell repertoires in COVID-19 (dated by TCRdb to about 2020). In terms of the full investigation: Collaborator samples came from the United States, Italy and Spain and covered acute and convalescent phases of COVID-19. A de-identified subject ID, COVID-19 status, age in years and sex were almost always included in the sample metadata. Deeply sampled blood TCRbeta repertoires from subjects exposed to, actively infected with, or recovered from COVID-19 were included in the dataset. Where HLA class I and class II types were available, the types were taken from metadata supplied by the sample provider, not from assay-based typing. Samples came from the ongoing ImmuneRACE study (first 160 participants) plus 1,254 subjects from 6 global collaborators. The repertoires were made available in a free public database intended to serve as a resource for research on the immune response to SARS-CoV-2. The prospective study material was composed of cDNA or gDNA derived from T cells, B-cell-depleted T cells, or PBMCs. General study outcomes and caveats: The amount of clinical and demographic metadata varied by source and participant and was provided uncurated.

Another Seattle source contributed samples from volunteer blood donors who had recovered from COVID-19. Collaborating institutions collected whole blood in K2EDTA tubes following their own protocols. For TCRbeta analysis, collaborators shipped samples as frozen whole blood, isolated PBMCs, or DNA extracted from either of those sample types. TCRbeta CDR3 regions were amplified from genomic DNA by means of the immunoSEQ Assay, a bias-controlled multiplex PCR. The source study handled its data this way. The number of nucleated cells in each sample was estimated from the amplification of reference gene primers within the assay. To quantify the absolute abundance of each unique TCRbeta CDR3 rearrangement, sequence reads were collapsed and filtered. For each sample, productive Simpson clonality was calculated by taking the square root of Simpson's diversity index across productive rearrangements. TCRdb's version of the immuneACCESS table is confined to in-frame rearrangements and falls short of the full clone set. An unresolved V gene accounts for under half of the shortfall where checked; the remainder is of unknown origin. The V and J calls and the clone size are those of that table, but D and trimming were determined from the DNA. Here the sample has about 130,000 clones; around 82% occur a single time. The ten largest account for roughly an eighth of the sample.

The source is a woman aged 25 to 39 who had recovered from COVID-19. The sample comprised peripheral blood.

The bases read TGTGCCAGCAGCTTTGCCGGGACAGTCGGCTACACCTTC. Its amino acids are CASSFAGTVGYTF. The chain is assembled from TRBV5-5 and TRBJ1-2; 7 middle bases align to TRBD1. Counted from cysteine to phenylalanine, this CDR3 has 13 amino acids. Of all the DNA, just the CDR3 is kept, 39 bases in frame from base 1. The CDR1 and CDR2 encoded by the germline V gene (reference sequence) are SGHKS and YYEKEE. Trimmed from V: 2 bases; trimmed from J: 8 bases; junction bases lacking a gene match: 6.